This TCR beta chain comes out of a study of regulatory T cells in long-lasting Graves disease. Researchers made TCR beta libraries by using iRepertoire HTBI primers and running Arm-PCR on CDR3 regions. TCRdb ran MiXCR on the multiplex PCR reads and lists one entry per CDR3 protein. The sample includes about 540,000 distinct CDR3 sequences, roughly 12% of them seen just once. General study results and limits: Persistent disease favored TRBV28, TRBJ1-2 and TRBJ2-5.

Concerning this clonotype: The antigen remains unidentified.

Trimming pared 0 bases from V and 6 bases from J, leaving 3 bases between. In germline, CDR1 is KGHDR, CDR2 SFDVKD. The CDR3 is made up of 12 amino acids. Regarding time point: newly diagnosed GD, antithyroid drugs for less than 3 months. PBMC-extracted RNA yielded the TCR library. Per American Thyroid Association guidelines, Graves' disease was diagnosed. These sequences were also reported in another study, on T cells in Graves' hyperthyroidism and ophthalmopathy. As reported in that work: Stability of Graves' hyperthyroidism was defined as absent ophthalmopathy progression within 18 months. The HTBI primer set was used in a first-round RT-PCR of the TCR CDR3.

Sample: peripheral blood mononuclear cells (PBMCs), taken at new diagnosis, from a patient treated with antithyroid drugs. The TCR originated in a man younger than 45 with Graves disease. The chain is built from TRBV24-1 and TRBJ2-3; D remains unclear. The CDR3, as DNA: TGTGCCACCAGTGATTTGTACGATACGCAGTATTTT. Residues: CATSDLYDTQYF.